The present T cell receptor beta chain was sequenced within a study of CD8 T cells in Susac syndrome. Between the trimmed V and J ends, which lost 1 base and 1 base, there was a span of 8 bases. CDR3 length: 14 residues. Germline CDR1 SNHLY, CDR2 FYNNEI. The multiple sclerosis controls comprised treatment-naive patients whose relapsing-remitting disease was stable or active. FACS enriched CD8+ TEMRA cells, while bulk CD8+ and CD4+ were negatively isolated. Random hexamers were used to reverse transcribe the RNA input (about 0.5 to 1 ug). With immunoSEQ multiplex PCR, TCR beta CDR3 was amplified across 54 Vbeta and 13 Jbeta. In TCRdb, the immunoSEQ multiplex PCR reads were re-called with MiXCR into one record per CDR3 protein. Among about 430,000 distinct CDR3 sequences listed, about 85% were seen once.

The sample consisted of CD8+ T cells from PBMCs. The TCR originated in a human donor with multiple sclerosis. The rearrangement links TRBV2 to TRBJ2-7; the D is unclear. The CDR3 is CASSEGNGSYEQYF. The CDR3 nucleotides read TGTGCCAGCAGTGAAGGCAACGGGTCCTACGAGCAGTACTTC.